One and the same sample provided the 26 T cell receptor beta chains below, sequenced in a study of neurological immune-mediated disorders. TCRdb redid the calling of the 5' RACE reads with MiXCR, one entry per CDR3 protein. The sample gives 48,000 or so distinct CDR3 sequences, around 10% of which show up once; around 21% is in the top ten. Sample: PBMCs. The source is a woman aged 40 to 55 with HTLV-1-associated myelopathy (HAM/TSP).

This clonotype was detected ten times or more. The gene calls are TRBV18 and TRBJ1-2; TRBD1 matches 8 bases. V trimming: 3 bases; J trimming: 0 bases; junction bases outside the gene matches: 3. Germline CDR1 is KGHSH and CDR2 is LQKENI. This CDR3 is 15 amino acids long. CDR3 sequence: CASSPAGQANYGYTF. CDR3 nucleotide sequence: TGTGCCAGCTCACCCGCGGGACAGGCTAACTATGGCTACACCTTC. Using reference TRBV18 and TRBJ1-2 for the parts outside the CDR3, the full variable domain is NAGVMQNPRHLVRRRGQEARLRCSPMKGHSHVYWYRQLPEEGLKFMVYLQKENIIDESGMPKERFSAEFPKEGPSILRIQQVVRGDSAAYFCASSPAGQANYGYTFGSGTRLTVV.

Of note for this clonotype: A much larger clone lies a single base off, so this may be a read error. The V and J genes are TRBV5-8 and TRBJ2-2; D not certain. Trimming took 4 bases from V and 4 from J, leaving 20 bases between them. The length of the CDR3 is 17 residues. Germline CDR1 and CDR2: SGHTS and YDEGEE. The chain's CDR3 is CASSPTSILLRTGELFF. The DNA of the CDR3 is TGTGCCAGCAGCCCTACGAGTATCCTACTGCGCACCGGGGAGCTGTTTTTT.

This clonotype was detected many times. The chain couples TRBV12-3 or TRBV12-4 to TRBJ2-2; possible D gene TRBD2, 7 bases. Trimming took 3 bases from V and 2 from J, leaving 22 bases between them. The CDR3 covers 19 residues. The CDR3 protein is CASSFSGDYQYSNTGELFF. CDR3 DNA: TGTGCCAGCAGTTTCTCAGGGGACTACCAGTATAGTAACACCGGGGAGCTGTTTTTT.

Worth noting for this clonotype: The DNA is omitted, as the CDR3 cannot be located on it reliably, and the CDR3 follows TCRdb's listing. The chain employs TRBV7-7 and TRBJ2-1; the DNA was not compared with TRBD1, the D call given in the table. The germline CDR1 and CDR2 sequences are SSHAT and FNYEAQ (reference sequence). Including both end residues, the CDR3 is 22 amino acids long. CDR3 loop: CASSFYICSARSITGGADEQFF.

Ten or more counts support this clonotype. The genes are TRBV7-2 and TRBJ1-1; D unresolved. The CDR3 has 13 residues. The V and J ends lost 1 base and 11 bases respectively, with 14 bases between them. The germline CDR1 and CDR2 sequences are SGHTA and FQGNSA. The CDR3 sequence: CASSLEIRRVAFF. CDR3 coding DNA: TGTGCCAGCAGCTTAGAAATAAGAAGGGTGGCTTTCTTT.

This clonotype has at least ten counts. The rearrangement links TRBV5-6 to TRBJ2-7; the D is unclear. The germline CDR1 and CDR2 sequences are SGHDT and YYEEEE. Trimming shortened V by 0 bases and J by 7 bases, and 5 bases separated the two germline ends. This CDR3 spans 11 amino acids. Here the CDR3 reads CASSLVEEQYF. The CDR3 nucleotides read TGTGCCAGCAGCTTGGTTGAGGAGCAGTACTTC. The full variable domain, its missing parts supplied by reference TRBV5-6 and TRBJ2-7, is DAGVTQSPTHLIKTRGQQVTLRCSPKSGHDTVSWYQQALGQGPQFIFQYYEEEERQRGNFPDRFSGHQFPNYSSELNVNALLLGDSALYLCASSLVEEQYFGPGTRLTVT.

In its sample, this clonotype was seen many times. The chain is built from TRBV7-3 and TRBJ1-1, with D possibly being TRBD1 (6 bases). The length of the CDR3 is 15 residues. Trimming cost V 0 bases and J 1 base, with 9 bases left between them. Per the germline V gene, CDR1 is SGHTA and CDR2 is FQGTGA. The CDR3 nucleotides are TGTGCCAGCAGCTTAACAGGACAGAAGAACACTGAAGCTTTCTTT. It specifies CASSLTGQKNTEAFF.

In this sample, this clonotype turned up many times. The rearrangement joins TRBV21-1 to TRBJ2-1; the table's D call TRBD1 went unverified against the DNA. TRBV21-1 is given as a pseudogene. The length of the CDR3 is 14 residues. Written as DNA, the CDR3 is TGTGCCAGCAAGGCGGGGCAGGGTCACAATGAGCAGTTCTTC. This encodes CASKAGQGHNEQFF.

This clonotype was counted at least ten times. The V gene is TRBV5-1, the J gene TRBJ1-1; D is perhaps TRBD1 (6 bases). With 1 base removed from V and 1 base from J, the gap between germline ends came to 14 bases. Germline values: CDR1 SGHRS, CDR2 YFSETQ. The CDR3 extends over 16 amino acids. The CDR3 reads CASSLYLGAANTEAFF. For the CDR3, the DNA is TGCGCCAGCAGCTTGTATCTGGGGGCCGCGAACACTGAAGCTTTCTTT. Full variable domain (outside the CDR3, taken from reference TRBV5-1 and TRBJ1-1): KAGVTQTPRYLIKTRGQQVTLSCSPISGHRSVSWYQQTPGQGLQFLFEYFSETQRNKGNFPGRFSGRQFSNSRSEMNVSTLELGDSALYLCASSLYLGAANTEAFFGQGTRLTVV.

This clonotype was counted ten times or more. The chain links TRBV3-1 to TRBJ1-6; D gene uncertain. Germline-derived CDR1 and CDR2 are LGHDT and YNNKEL (reference sequence). The CDR3 loop spans 12 amino acids. The V end lost 3 bases, the J end lost 9 bases, and 6 bases lay between the germline ends. DNA of the CDR3: TGTGCCAGCAGCCAGGTGGGTTCACCCCTCCACTTT. Protein sequence: CASSQVGSPLHF.

This clonotype showed up many times. This chain joins TRBV4-3 and TRBJ2-6; 8 nucleotides line up with TRBD2. There are 18 residues in the CDR3. In germline, CDR1 is LGHNA, CDR2 YSLEER. V shed 1 base, J shed 0 bases, and the junction held 5 bases outside the gene matches. The CDR3 region is CASSQATGGVSGANVLTF. The CDR3 DNA is TGCGCCAGCAGCCAAGCCACGGGAGGGGTCTCTGGGGCCAACGTCCTGACTTTC.

This clonotype showed up many times. The CDR3 is CASSQGQLEQFF. In DNA, the CDR3 is TGTGCCAGCAGCCAGGGACAACTTGAGCAGTTCTTC. The genes are TRBV4-2 and TRBJ2-1; possibly TRBD1 for D (6 bases). V shed 3 bases and J shed 9 bases, with 9 bases lying between them. The V gene's germline CDR1 is LGHNA and CDR2 YNFKEQ. This CDR3 is 12 amino acids long.

The table lists this clonotype with many counts. The chain links TRBV20-1 to TRBJ2-3; 11 bases agree with TRBD2. Germline-derived CDR1 and CDR2 are DFQATT and SNEGSKA (reference sequence). The CDR3 is 17 amino acids. V dropped 0 bases and J dropped 7; count of bases not matched to a gene: 12. The CDR3 DNA is TGCAGTGCTAGAGACCCACATAGCGGGGGGGCCGTGTATACGCAGTATTTT. As protein: CSARDPHSGGAVYTQYF.

This clonotype was recorded many times. The CDR3 sequence is CASSQAGTGYNTEAFF. The CDR3 nucleotides read TGTGCCAGCAGCCAAGCCGGTACAGGGTACAACACTGAAGCTTTCTTT. This chain joins TRBV3-1 and TRBJ1-1, with a tentative D call TRBD1 (6 bases). Germline V lookup: CDR1 LGHDT, CDR2 YNNKEL (reference sequence). With 1 base removed from V and 2 bases from J, the gap between germline ends came to 14 bases. CDR3 length equals 16 residues.

This clonotype has ten or more counts. V is TRBV5-1 and J is TRBJ2-1; possibly TRBD2 for D (5 bases). With 3 bases removed from V and 9 bases from J, the gap between germline ends came to 19 bases. Per the germline V gene, CDR1 is SGHRS and CDR2 is YFSETQ. This CDR3 spans 15 amino acids. CDR3 DNA sequence: TGCGCCAGCAGCTACCAATCCGGGCTAGGGAGTGAGCAGTTCTTC. This translates into CASSYQSGLGSEQFF.

Points on this clonotype: This may come from a read error, since a much larger clone is one base off. CDR3 bases: TGCGCCAGCAGAACCGAGGGGTGCATAGAGACCCAGTACTTC. Translation: CASRTEGCIETQYF. The chain recombines TRBV5-1 with TRBJ2-5, with D possibly called TRBD1 or TRBD2 (5 bases each). Germline V gene data show CDR1 as SGHRS and CDR2 as YFSETQ. V lost 5 bases and J 4 bases, leaving 15 bases between the germline ends. The CDR3 is made up of 14 amino acids.

Regarding this clonotype: The conserved phenylalanine or tryptophan normally closing the CDR3 is absent here, so this likely arose from a read error. The chain recombines TRBV12-3 or TRBV12-4 with TRBJ2-1; no clear D gene. This CDR3 is 13 amino acids long. CDR3 sequence reads: CAISWGSYNEQFL. DNA of the CDR3: TGTGCCATCAGTTGGGGCTCCTACAATGAGCAGTTCTTA.

This clonotype was seen ten or more times. The CDR3 region is CASSLGQGGHQPQHF. The CDR3 bases are TGTGCCAGCAGCCTTGGACAGGGCGGGCATCAGCCCCAGCATTTT. The rearrangement uses TRBV14 and TRBJ1-5; 8 bases line up with TRBD1. The length of the CDR3 is 15 residues. Germline V CDR1 and CDR2: SGHDN, FVKESK. The trim removed 4 bases at V and 5 bases at J, leaving 7 bases unmatched.

The sample holds many counts of this clonotype. The chain links TRBV12-3 or TRBV12-4 to TRBJ1-2; D is perhaps TRBD1 (6 bases). V was pared by 6 bases and J by 8 bases, with 16 bases between. The CDR3 spans 13 residues. The CDR3 reads CASRSTAGTGYTF. In nucleotides, the CDR3 is TGTGCCAGCAGATCGACAGCGGGGACAGGCTACACCTTC.

This clonotype was counted many times. V is TRBV28 and J is TRBJ1-1; 9 positions agree with TRBD1. J lost 7 bases, V lost 4 bases, and 10 bases had no gene match. The CDR3 is 15 amino acids. Germline-derived CDR1 and CDR2 are MDHEN and SYDVKM. The CDR3, as DNA: TGTGCCAGCAGTTCACAGGGGGCGCGGGGCCTTGAAGCTTTCTTT. It translates to CASSSQGARGLEAFF.

In this sample, this clonotype turned up many times. This chain joins TRBV5-1 and TRBJ2-2; D is ambiguous. Germline values: CDR1 SGHRS, CDR2 YFSETQ. CDR3 size: 13 residues. V was shortened by 1 base and J by 11 bases, with 12 bases between the two germline ends. The CDR3 DNA follows: TGCGCCAGCAGCTTGCAACCTCAAGCCGAGCTGTTTTTT. The encoded protein is CASSLQPQAELFF. The entire variable domain, with the rest obtained from reference TRBV5-1 and TRBJ2-2, is as follows: KAGVTQTPRYLIKTRGQQVTLSCSPISGHRSVSWYQQTPGQGLQFLFEYFSETQRNKGNFPGRFSGRQFSNSRSEMNVSTLELGDSALYLCASSLQPQAELFFGEGSRLTVL.

This clonotype was detected many times. The chain couples TRBV20-1 to TRBJ2-5; D is perhaps TRBD2 (5 bases). This CDR3 is 15 amino acids long. V was shortened by 2 bases and J by 1 base, with 14 bases between the two germline ends. CDR1 and CDR2 from the germline V gene are DFQATT and SNEGSKA (reference sequence). The CDR3 bases are TGCAGTGCTAGATCCCCACTAGTGCTCCAAGAGACCCAGTACTTC. Its protein product is CSARSPLVLQETQYF.

At least ten counts were recorded for this clonotype. The V and J genes are TRBV7-2 and TRBJ2-3; TRBD2 agrees at 7 bases. The CDR3 spans 14 residues. Germline lookup yields CDR1 SGHTA and CDR2 FQGNSA. V lost 5 bases to trimming and J lost 6 bases; unmatched junction nucleotides: 8. The chain's CDR3 is CASSDKRGTDTQYF. In DNA form, the CDR3 reads TGTGCCAGCAGCGATAAGCGGGGAACCGATACGCAGTATTTT.

This clonotype occurred many times. The gene calls are TRBV19 and TRBJ2-1, with 7 bases lining up with TRBD1. This CDR3 region has 13 residues. The V and J ends lost 9 bases and 4 bases, in that order; junction bases with no gene match: 6. Germline lookup yields CDR1 LNHDA and CDR2 SQIVND (reference sequence). CDR3 residues: CASHGTAYNEQFF. CDR3 bases: TGTGCCAGCCACGGGACAGCTTACAATGAGCAGTTCTTC. Looking up the rest from reference TRBV19 and TRBJ2-1 gives the full variable domain: DGGITQSPKYLFRKEGQNVTLSCEQNLNHDAMYWYRQDPGQGLRLIYYSQIVNDFQKGDIAEGYSVSREKKESFPLTVTSAQKNPTAFYLCASHGTAYNEQFFGPGTRLTVL.

This clonotype appeared many times. CDR3 nucleotide sequence: TGTGCCAGCACCACAGGGGCGAACTACGAGCAGTACTTC. Amino acid sequence: CASTTGANYEQYF. The chain recombines TRBV6-2 or TRBV6-3 with TRBJ2-7; 7 bases map to TRBD1. Looked up from germline, CDR1 is MNHEY and CDR2 is SVGEGT. V lost 7 bases and J lost 3; bases outside the gene matches: 6. The CDR3 loop spans 13 amino acids.

This clonotype was seen many times. The V gene is TRBV5-1, the J gene TRBJ2-3; D call uncertain. The CDR3 extends over 14 amino acids. V lost 3 bases, J lost 0 bases, and 8 bases lay in between. The germline CDR1 and CDR2 sequences are SGHRS and YFSETQ. CDR3 coding DNA: TGCGCCAGCAGCTATGGAACGAGCACAGATACGCAGTATTTT. Its translation: CASSYGTSTDTQYF.